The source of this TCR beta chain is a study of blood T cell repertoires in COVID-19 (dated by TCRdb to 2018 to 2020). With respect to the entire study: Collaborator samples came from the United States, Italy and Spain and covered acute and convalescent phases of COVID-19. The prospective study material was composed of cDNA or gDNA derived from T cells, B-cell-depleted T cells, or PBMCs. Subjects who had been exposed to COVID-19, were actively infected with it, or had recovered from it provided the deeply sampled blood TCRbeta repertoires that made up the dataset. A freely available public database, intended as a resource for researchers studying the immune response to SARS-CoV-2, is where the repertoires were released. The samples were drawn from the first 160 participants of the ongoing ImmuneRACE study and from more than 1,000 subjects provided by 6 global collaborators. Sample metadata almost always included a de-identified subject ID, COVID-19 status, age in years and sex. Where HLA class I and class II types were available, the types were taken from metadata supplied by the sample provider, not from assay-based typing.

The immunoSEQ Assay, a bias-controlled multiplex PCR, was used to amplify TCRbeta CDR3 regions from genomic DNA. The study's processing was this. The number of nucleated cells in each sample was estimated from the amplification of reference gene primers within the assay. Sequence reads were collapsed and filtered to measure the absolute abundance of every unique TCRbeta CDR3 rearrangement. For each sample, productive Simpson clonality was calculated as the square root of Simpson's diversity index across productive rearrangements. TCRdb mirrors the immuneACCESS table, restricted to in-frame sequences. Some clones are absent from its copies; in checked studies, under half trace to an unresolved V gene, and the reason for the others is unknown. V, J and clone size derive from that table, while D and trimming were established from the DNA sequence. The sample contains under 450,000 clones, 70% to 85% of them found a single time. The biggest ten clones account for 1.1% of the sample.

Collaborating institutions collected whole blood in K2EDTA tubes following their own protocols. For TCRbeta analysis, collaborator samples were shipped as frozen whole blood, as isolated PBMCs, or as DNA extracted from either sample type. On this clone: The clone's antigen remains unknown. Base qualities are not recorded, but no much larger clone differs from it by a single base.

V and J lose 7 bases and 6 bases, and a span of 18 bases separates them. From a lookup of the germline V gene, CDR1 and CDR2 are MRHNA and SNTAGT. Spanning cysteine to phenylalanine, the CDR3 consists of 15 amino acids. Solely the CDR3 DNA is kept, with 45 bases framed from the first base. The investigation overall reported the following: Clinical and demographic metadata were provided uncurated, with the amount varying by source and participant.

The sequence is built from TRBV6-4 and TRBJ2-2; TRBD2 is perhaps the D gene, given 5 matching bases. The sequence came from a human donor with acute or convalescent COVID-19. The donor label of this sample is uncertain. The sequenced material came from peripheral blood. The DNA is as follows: TGTGCCAGCAAATTGGAGGCCCATTTATCCGGGGAGCTGTTTTTT. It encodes CASKLEAHLSGELFF.